A selection of T cell receptor beta chains follows, all from one sample in a study of T cell responses to AZD1222 COVID-19 vaccine. Assay used: immunoSEQ multiplex PCR; TCRdb lists only in-frame clones, some missing. The profile shows about 150,000 clones, over 75% of them singletons. The sample here was peripheral blood, taken on day 0 of AZD1222 vaccination. The origin of the receptors is an adult in good health. CDR3s include the opening cysteine and the closing phenylalanine or tryptophan. Each record gives: D gene, J gene, clone size, V gene, CDR3 protein, CDR3 DNA. A D gene is named only where the DNA matches it firmly. Clone size appears in some rows only: once, few, many, or a class for an expanded clone.

D: NA
J: TRBJ1-5
size: NA
V: TRBV9
CDR3: CASSADRTNQPQHF
DNA: TGTGCCAGCAGCGCCGACAGGACTAATCAGCCCCAGCATTTT

D: NA
J: TRBJ2-7
size: NA
V: TRBV5-6
CDR3: CASSYHYEQYF
DNA: TGTGCCAGCAGCTATCATTACGAGCAGTACTTC

D: TRBD1
J: TRBJ1-5
size: NA
V: TRBV6-1
CDR3: CASSETGGRQPQHF
DNA: TGTGCCAGCAGTGAGACAGGGGGCAGACAGCCCCAGCATTTT

D: NA
J: TRBJ2-5
size: NA
V: TRBV4-2
CDR3: CASSQEAGNSEETQYF
DNA: TGTGCCAGCAGCCAAGAAGCAGGGAACTCGGAAGAGACCCAGTACTTC

D: NA
J: TRBJ1-4
size: once
V: TRBV18
CDR3: CASSPETVRNEKLFF
DNA: TGTGCCAGCTCACCCGAGACAGTACGTAATGAAAAACTGTTTTTT

D: NA
J: TRBJ2-5
size: NA
V: TRBV23-1
CDR3: CASSHIGRQETQYF
DNA: TGCGCCAGCAGTCACATAGGACGGCAAGAGACCCAGTACTTC

D: TRBD2
J: TRBJ2-1
size: NA
V: TRBV9
CDR3: CASSVGVGTNFDEQFF
DNA: TGTGCCAGCAGCGTAGGAGTAGGGACTAACTTCGATGAGCAGTTCTTC

D: NA
J: TRBJ1-3
size: NA
V: TRBV4-2
CDR3: CASSLWPGLGLGGNTIYF
DNA: TGTGCCAGCAGCCTATGGCCGGGCCTCGGGCTAGGTGGAAACACCATATATTTT

D: TRBD1
J: TRBJ1-1
size: NA
V: TRBV5-1
CDR3: CASSPLQGPNMNTEAFF
DNA: TGCGCCAGCAGCCCATTACAGGGGCCCAACATGAACACTGAAGCTTTCTTT

D: TRBD2
J: TRBJ2-3
size: NA
V: TRBV27
CDR3: CASSLSLAIDTDTQYF
DNA: TGTGCCAGCAGTTTATCACTAGCGATCGACACAGATACGCAGTATTTT

D: NA
J: TRBJ2-1
size: NA
V: TRBV15
CDR3: CATSTDIAIYNEQFF
DNA: TGTGCCACCAGCACAGATATAGCGATATACAATGAGCAGTTCTTC

D: TRBD2
J: TRBJ2-4
size: NA
V: TRBV19
CDR3: CASSPPQREGRNIQYF
DNA: TGTGCCAGTAGCCCTCCCCAGCGGGAGGGCCGGAACATTCAGTACTTC

D: TRBD2
J: TRBJ2-5
size: NA
V: TRBV3-1/TRBV3-2
CDR3: CASSQGLVAGFRETQYF
DNA: TGTGCCAGCAGCCAAGGGTTGGTAGCGGGATTTCGAGAGACCCAGTACTTC

D: NA
J: TRBJ2-7
size: NA
V: TRBV28
CDR3: CASSLGTPYEQYF
DNA: TGTGCCAGCAGTTTAGGGACTCCTTACGAGCAGTACTTC

D: TRBD2
J: TRBJ2-1
size: once
V: TRBV13
CDR3: CASSSTLAGVEQFF
DNA: TGTGCCAGCAGCTCAACCCTAGCGGGAGTTGAGCAGTTCTTC

D: NA
J: TRBJ1-2
size: NA
V: TRBV28
CDR3: CASTIEPAGPNYGYTF
DNA: TGTGCCAGCACCATAGAGCCCGCGGGTCCTAACTATGGCTACACCTTC

D: TRBD1
J: TRBJ2-3
size: few
V: TRBV7-8
CDR3: CASSLGTGHTDTQYF
DNA: TGTGCCAGCAGCTTAGGGACAGGGCACACAGATACGCAGTATTTT

D: NA
J: TRBJ2-7
size: NA
V: TRBV19
CDR3: CASSSGSEQYF
DNA: TGTGCCAGTAGTTCCGGGAGCGAGCAGTACTTC

D: TRBD1
J: TRBJ2-2
size: NA
V: TRBV28
CDR3: CASSYGTGFNTGELFF
DNA: TGTGCCAGCAGTTATGGGACAGGTTTTAACACCGGGGAGCTGTTTTTT

D: NA
J: TRBJ1-5
size: NA
V: TRBV7-2
CDR3: CASSSSQGIWPQHF
DNA: TGTGCCAGCAGCTCCTCCCAGGGCATCTGGCCCCAGCATTTT

D: NA
J: TRBJ1-5
size: NA
V: TRBV5-6
CDR3: CASSLGGSEPQHF
DNA: TGTGCCAGCAGCTTAGGGGGGAGTGAGCCCCAGCATTTT

D: TRBD2
J: TRBJ2-7
size: NA
V: TRBV5-1
CDR3: CASSLVPSGRRSEQYF
DNA: TGCGCCAGCAGCTTGGTGCCTAGCGGGAGGAGAAGCGAGCAGTACTTC

D: TRBD1
J: TRBJ1-1
size: NA
V: TRBV23-1
CDR3: CASRNHRDRDMNTEAFF
DNA: TGCGCCAGCCGCAATCACCGGGACAGGGATATGAACACTGAAGCTTTCTTT

D: TRBD1
J: TRBJ1-5
size: NA
V: TRBV30
CDR3: CAWSTGGYSNQPQHF
DNA: TGTGCCTGGAGCACAGGGGGATATAGCAATCAGCCCCAGCATTTT

D: TRBD1
J: TRBJ2-2
size: NA
V: TRBV4-2
CDR3: CASSQDGQGAQSGELFF
DNA: TGTGCCAGCAGCCAAGATGGGCAGGGGGCCCAAAGCGGGGAGCTGTTTTTT

D: NA
J: TRBJ1-1
size: NA
V: TRBV5-1
CDR3: CASSLDLTEAFF
DNA: TGCGCCAGCAGCTTGGACCTGACGGAAGCTTTCTTT

D: NA
J: TRBJ1-1
size: NA
V: TRBV11-3
CDR3: CASSPGWGAEAFF
DNA: TGTGCCAGCAGCCCCGGTTGGGGGGCGGAAGCTTTCTTT

D: NA
J: TRBJ2-2
size: NA
V: TRBV7-2
CDR3: CASSSQGGPGELFF
DNA: TGTGCCAGCAGCTCCCAGGGTGGGCCCGGGGAGCTGTTTTTT

D: TRBD1
J: TRBJ2-7
size: NA
V: TRBV4-3
CDR3: CASSHIAGGSYEQYF
DNA: TGCGCCAGCAGCCACATCGCAGGGGGTTCCTACGAGCAGTACTTC

D: TRBD1
J: TRBJ2-1
size: NA
V: TRBV7-2
CDR3: CASSVTGRHEQFF
DNA: TGTGCCAGCAGCGTGACAGGGCGGCATGAGCAGTTCTTC

D: NA
J: TRBJ1-2
size: NA
V: TRBV30
CDR3: CAWSVGGGAGYTF
DNA: TGTGCCTGGAGTGTTGGGGGGGGTGCTGGCTACACCTTC

D: TRBD1
J: TRBJ1-1
size: NA
V: TRBV6-5
CDR3: CASKKTGTSTEAFF
DNA: TGTGCCAGCAAGAAGACAGGGACTAGCACTGAAGCTTTCTTT

D: TRBD2
J: TRBJ2-7
size: NA
V: TRBV9
CDR3: CASSAGTSGYEQYF
DNA: TGTGCCAGCAGCGCTGGGACTAGCGGCTACGAGCAGTACTTC

D: TRBD1
J: TRBJ1-2
size: once
V: TRBV19
CDR3: CASRPLMTGSLGYTF
DNA: TGTGCCAGTAGACCCCTAATGACAGGGAGTCTTGGCTACACCTTC

D: TRBD2
J: TRBJ2-5
size: NA
V: TRBV20-1
CDR3: CSASSLAGYGTQYF
DNA: TGCAGTGCTAGTTCCCTAGCGGGTTACGGGACCCAGTACTTC

D: NA
J: TRBJ1-2
size: NA
V: TRBV28
CDR3: CASSLPSNRDGYTF
DNA: TGTGCCAGCAGTTTACCTTCCAACAGGGACGGCTACACCTTC

D: NA
J: TRBJ1-1
size: NA
V: TRBV18
CDR3: CASSQSNTEAFF
DNA: TGTGCCAGCTCTCAGTCGAACACTGAAGCTTTCTTT

D: NA
J: TRBJ1-2
size: NA
V: TRBV5-8
CDR3: CASSLAAPGGYGYTF
DNA: TGTGCCAGCAGCTTGGCGGCTCCGGGTGGGTATGGCTACACCTTC

D: NA
J: TRBJ1-5
size: NA
V: TRBV27
CDR3: CASSLGGGGNQPQHF
DNA: TGTGCCAGCAGTTTAGGAGGGGGTGGCAATCAGCCCCAGCATTTT

D: NA
J: TRBJ1-1
size: once
V: TRBV18
CDR3: CASSLGDVGTEAFF
DNA: TGTGCCAGCTCCCTGGGTGATGTGGGGACTGAAGCTTTCTTT

D: NA
J: TRBJ1-4
size: once
V: TRBV7-9
CDR3: CASSPSPRADNEKLFF
DNA: TGTGCCAGCAGCCCTAGCCCCAGGGCCGATAATGAAAAACTGTTTTTT

D: NA
J: TRBJ2-2
size: NA
V: TRBV6-5
CDR3: CASRLLAGELFF
DNA: TGTGCCAGCAGGTTACTAGCCGGGGAGCTGTTTTTT

D: TRBD1
J: TRBJ2-7
size: NA
V: TRBV18
CDR3: CASSPGQIYEQYF
DNA: TGTGCCAGCTCACCGGGACAGATCTACGAGCAGTACTTC

D: NA
J: TRBJ1-1
size: NA
V: TRBV20-1
CDR3: CSASPSNTEAFF
DNA: TGCAGTGCTAGTCCCAGCAACACTGAAGCTTTCTTT

D: TRBD2
J: TRBJ2-7
size: NA
V: TRBV7-3
CDR3: CASSPAGGSYEQYF
DNA: TGTGCCAGCAGCCCAGCGGGAGGGTCCTACGAGCAGTACTTC

D: NA
J: TRBJ2-7
size: many
V: TRBV2
CDR3: CASSELRLTRYEQYF
DNA: TGTGCCAGCAGTGAATTGAGGCTCACAAGGTACGAGCAGTACTTC

D: NA
J: TRBJ2-7
size: once
V: TRBV6-5
CDR3: CASSRAGTFYEQYF
DNA: TGTGCCAGCTCTAGGGCAGGGACTTTCTACGAGCAGTACTTC

D: NA
J: TRBJ1-1
size: NA
V: TRBV28
CDR3: CASSLGVVTEAFF
DNA: TGTGCCAGCAGTTTGGGGGTGGTAACTGAAGCTTTCTTT

D: NA
J: TRBJ1-1
size: once
V: TRBV12-3/TRBV12-4
CDR3: CASITDRTTEAFF
DNA: TGTGCCAGCATTACCGACAGAACCACTGAAGCTTTCTTT

D: TRBD2
J: TRBJ2-1
size: NA
V: TRBV28
CDR3: CASSYTSGIINEQFF
DNA: TGTGCCAGCAGTTATACTAGCGGGATAATAAATGAGCAGTTCTTC

D: NA
J: TRBJ1-5
size: NA
V: TRBV12-3/TRBV12-4
CDR3: CASSFSFRQPQHF
DNA: TGTGCCAGCAGTTTTTCTTTTCGTCAGCCCCAGCATTTT